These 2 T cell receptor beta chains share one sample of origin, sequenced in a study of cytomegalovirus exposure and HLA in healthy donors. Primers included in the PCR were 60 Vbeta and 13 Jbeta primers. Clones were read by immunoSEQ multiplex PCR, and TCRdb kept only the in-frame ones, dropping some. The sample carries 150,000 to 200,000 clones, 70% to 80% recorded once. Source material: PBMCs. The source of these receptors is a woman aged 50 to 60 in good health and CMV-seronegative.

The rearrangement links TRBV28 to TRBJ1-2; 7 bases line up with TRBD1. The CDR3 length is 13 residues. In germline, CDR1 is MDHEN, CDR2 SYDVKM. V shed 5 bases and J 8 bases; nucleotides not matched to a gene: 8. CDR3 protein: CASSTEGANGYTF. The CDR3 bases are TGTGCCAGCAGTACTGAGGGGGCCAACGGCTACACCTTC.

CDR3 loop: CASSFTGTANEKLFF. The CDR3 DNA reads TGTGCCAGCAGCTTCACCGGGACAGCGAACGAAAAACTGTTTTTT. V and J are TRBV7-9 and TRBJ1-4; TRBD1 matches at 7 bases. The CDR3 sequence is 15 residues long. V lost 3 bases to trimming and J lost 8 bases; unmatched junction nucleotides: 9. CDR1 is SEHNR, CDR2 FQNEAQ, per germline (reference sequence).